The following is a T cell receptor beta chain sequence with its context. As yet, its antigen is unknown. Diagnosis rested on symptoms, serum thyroxine and TRAb, thyroid ultrasound, and orbital computed tomography. The data are from a study of T cells in Graves' hyperthyroidism and ophthalmopathy. Study overall: Peripheral blood sampling occurred at initial diagnosis, before any treatment. Findings of the study overall: Stable hyperthyroidism and ophthalmopathy were separated using 13 V-J signatures.

Per the germline V gene, CDR1 is SNHLY and CDR2 is FYNNEI. The CDR3 is 16 residues long. The V and J ends lost 7 bases and 8 bases respectively, with 25 bases between them. Amplification of TCR beta CDR3 regions was performed using RNA transcripts as template. First-round RT-PCR of the TCR CDR3 relied on the HTBI primer set. Via MiXCR, TCRdb re-called the multiplex PCR reads, giving one row per CDR3 protein. The sample contains about 260,000 distinct CDR3 sequences, about 20% of which appear only once. This clonotype was sampled from a man aged 30 to 45 with Graves' ophthalmopathy. V gene TRBV2 combines with J gene TRBJ2-3; TRBD2 is a possible D gene (6 bases). Sequencing used blood. The CDR3 bases are TGTGCCAGCATTTATTCCCGGGGGAGCCCCCTTGGTACGCAGTATTTT. It codes for CASIYSRGSPLGTQYF.